Presented here are 3 T cell receptor beta chains from one specimen sequenced in a study of blood T cells in healthy people across ages. Then a second PCR, running roughly 7 to 11 cycles, was carried out with a sample-barcoded 5' primer and a J-beta primer mix. TCRdb reprocessed the 5' RACE reads with MiXCR, giving one entry per CDR3 protein. The sample has roughly 680,000 distinct CDR3 sequences, around 21% seen once. Sequencing input: blood. Source of these receptors: a man between 65 and 79 years old in good health.

This clonotype has just a few counts. This sequence joins TRBV6-4 and TRBJ2-3, with TRBD2 matching 10 bases. CDR1 MRHNA and CDR2 SNTAGT come from the germline V gene. This CDR3 spans 15 amino acids. With 7 bases clipped from V and 4 bases from J, the junction kept 8 bases outside the gene matches. The CDR3 DNA is TGTGCCAGCAAGGAGGCTAGCGGGAGTTCAGATACGCAGTATTTT. This gives the protein CASKEASGSSDTQYF.

This clonotype has only a few counts. The chain carries TRBV5-1 and TRBJ2-5; D is ambiguous. Per the germline V gene, CDR1 is SGHRS and CDR2 is YFSETQ. The CDR3 length is 13 residues. Trimming left V 4 bases short and J 2 bases short, with 9 bases between. The CDR3 spells CASSQLGQETQYF. DNA for the CDR3: TGCGCCAGCAGCCAATTAGGGCAAGAGACCCAGTACTTC.

This clonotype has more than one count but fewer than ten. The CDR3 sequence: CASSAGGFSTDTQYF. The CDR3 nucleotides read TGTGCCAGCAGCGCTGGGGGATTCAGCACAGATACGCAGTATTTT. The V call is TRBV9, the J call TRBJ2-3; D is perhaps TRBD1 or TRBD2 (5 bases each). Per germline, CDR1 SGDLS and CDR2 YYNGEE. Between the trimmed V and J ends, which lost 3 bases and 0 bases, there was a span of 11 bases. The CDR3 is 15 amino acids.